This TCR beta chain was found in a study of T cell responses to AZD1222 COVID-19 vaccine. Study-wide results and caveats: After two AZD1222 doses, spike-specific TCR breadth and depth rose versus day 0.

As for this clone: The antigen is not known.

Germline-derived CDR1 and CDR2 are SGHTA and FQGTGA. CDR3 length equals 15 residues. V shed 5 bases and J shed 5 bases, with 15 bases lying between them. Measured with immunoSEQ multiplex PCR; TCRdb has only the in-frame clones, and not every one. There are 150,000 to 200,000 clones in the sample; about 93% occur only once, and approximately 1% lies in the top ten. The receptor's source is an adult who received the AZD1222 COVID-19 vaccine. The specimen was peripheral blood, collected 28 days after the second AZD1222 dose. This chain connects TRBV7-3 to TRBJ1-4; unclear D gene. This CDR3 is CASSPTGSRNEKLFF. The CDR3 region has the DNA TGTGCCAGCAGCCCCACGGGTTCACGGAATGAAAAACTGTTTTTT.